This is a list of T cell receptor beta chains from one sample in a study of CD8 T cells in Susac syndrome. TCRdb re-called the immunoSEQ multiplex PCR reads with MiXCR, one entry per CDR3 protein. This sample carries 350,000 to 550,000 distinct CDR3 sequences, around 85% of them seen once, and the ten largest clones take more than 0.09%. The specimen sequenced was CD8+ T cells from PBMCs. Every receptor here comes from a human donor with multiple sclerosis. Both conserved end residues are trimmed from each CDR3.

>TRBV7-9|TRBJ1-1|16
ASSSIPGTGRGDTEAF
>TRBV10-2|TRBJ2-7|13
ASSIGLAGPYEQY
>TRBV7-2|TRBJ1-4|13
ASNSVGGTNEKLF
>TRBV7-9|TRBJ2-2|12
ASIPENNAGELF
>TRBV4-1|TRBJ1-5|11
ASSLAQSQPQH
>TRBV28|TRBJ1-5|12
ASSLRQTIGPQH
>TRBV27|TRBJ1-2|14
ASSSLTTGTSYGYT
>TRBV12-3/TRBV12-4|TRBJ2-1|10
ASSLAYNEQF
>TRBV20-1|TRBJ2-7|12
SASSRETTYEQY
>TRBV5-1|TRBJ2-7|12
ASSAGTGSYEQY
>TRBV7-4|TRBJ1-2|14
ASRPRLTGPNYGYT
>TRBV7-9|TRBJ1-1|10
ASQLGDTEAF
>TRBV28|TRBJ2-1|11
ASSFIQGDEQF
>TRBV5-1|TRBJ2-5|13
ASSLVPSGAETQY
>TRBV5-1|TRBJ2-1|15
ASSLVAGDRVYNEQF
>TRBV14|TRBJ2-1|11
ASSQPWYNEQF
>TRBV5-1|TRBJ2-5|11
ASSQTGGETQY
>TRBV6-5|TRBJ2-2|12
ASSYSQGSGELF
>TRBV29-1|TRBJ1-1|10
SVFLLNTEAF
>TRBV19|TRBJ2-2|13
ASSIGTGTTGELF
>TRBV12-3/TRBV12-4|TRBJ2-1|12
ASSSSHRPYEQF
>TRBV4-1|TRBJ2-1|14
ASSHTSLASYNEQF
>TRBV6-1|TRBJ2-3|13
ASSDRTSWSDTQY
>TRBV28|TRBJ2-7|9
ASRAHYEQY